The rows below give T cell receptor beta chains drawn from one sample of a study of blood T cell repertoires in COVID-19. Some clones are missing from TCRdb's copy, which holds only in-frame ones; the method was immunoSEQ multiplex PCR. The table shows fewer than 300,000 clones, with 86% occurring only once. The sample was peripheral blood. The source of these receptors is a middle-aged man with COVID-19, enrolled during active disease. Each CDR3 is given with its conserved first and last residue.

v_gene: TRBV3-1/TRBV3-2
j_gene: TRBJ1-1
CDR3aa: CASSNAGTENTEAFF

v_gene: TRBV7-3
j_gene: TRBJ2-3
CDR3aa: CASSGGTSGGTDTQYF

v_gene: TRBV19
j_gene: TRBJ1-2
CDR3aa: CASSISLSASGYTF

v_gene: TRBV3-1/TRBV3-2
j_gene: TRBJ1-4
CDR3aa: CASSQETGTNEKLFF

v_gene: TRBV28
j_gene: TRBJ2-7
CDR3aa: CASSQGHEQYF

v_gene: TRBV9
j_gene: TRBJ2-4
CDR3aa: CASSVDTSDIQYF

v_gene: TRBV7-3
j_gene: TRBJ2-7
CDR3aa: CASSSGGQKEQYF

v_gene: TRBV5-4
j_gene: TRBJ1-6
CDR3aa: CASSDRASPLHF

v_gene: TRBV18
j_gene: TRBJ2-1
CDR3aa: CASTPGLADYNEQFF

v_gene: TRBV5-1
j_gene: TRBJ2-2
CDR3aa: CASSQQGMNTGELFF

v_gene: TRBV28
j_gene: TRBJ2-3
CDR3aa: CASSFSSSWNTQYF

v_gene: TRBV5-5
j_gene: TRBJ2-5
CDR3aa: CASSFPRGQETQYF

v_gene: TRBV27
j_gene: TRBJ1-2
CDR3aa: CASSRRTGRMAGGYTF

v_gene: TRBV30
j_gene: TRBJ1-6
CDR3aa: CAWNTDLRSPLHF

v_gene: TRBV6-5
j_gene: TRBJ1-1
CDR3aa: CASSPDRDRTEAFF

v_gene: TRBV5-1
j_gene: TRBJ2-2
CDR3aa: CASSINSGSSTGELFF

v_gene: TRBV28
j_gene: TRBJ2-7
CDR3aa: CASTGGRYEQYF

v_gene: TRBV3-1/TRBV3-2
j_gene: TRBJ1-6
CDR3aa: CASSQQTGGRYHSPLHF

v_gene: TRBV19
j_gene: TRBJ2-3
CDR3aa: CASSPQGASTDTQYF

v_gene: TRBV6-6
j_gene: TRBJ2-6
CDR3aa: CASSRQGVPGANVLTF

v_gene: TRBV7-2
j_gene: TRBJ1-1
CDR3aa: CASSPTGGNTEAFF

v_gene: TRBV28
j_gene: TRBJ1-2
CDR3aa: CASSFRRGQIYGYTF

v_gene: TRBV5-8
j_gene: TRBJ2-1
CDR3aa: CASSFSHEQFF

v_gene: TRBV7-6
j_gene: TRBJ2-5
CDR3aa: CASSLAGQGKTQYF

v_gene: TRBV10-2
j_gene: TRBJ1-6
CDR3aa: CASSEVGQNNSPLHF

v_gene: TRBV19
j_gene: TRBJ2-7
CDR3aa: CASSGTGEYEQYF

v_gene: TRBV6-6
j_gene: TRBJ2-2
CDR3aa: CASSPMIRGTSGGAFVTGELFF

v_gene: TRBV5-5
j_gene: TRBJ2-1
CDR3aa: CASVHLLANIYNEQFF

v_gene: TRBV24-1
j_gene: TRBJ2-1
CDR3aa: CATSDVKAGAVSSYNEQFF

v_gene: TRBV20-1
j_gene: TRBJ2-1
CDR3aa: CSASQGAGRWNEQFF

v_gene: TRBV5-5
j_gene: TRBJ1-1
CDR3aa: CASSLVSGAQTEAFF

v_gene: TRBV27
j_gene: TRBJ1-6
CDR3aa: CASSSGQGSYNSPLHF

v_gene: TRBV4-2
j_gene: TRBJ2-2
CDR3aa: CASSQGTSGGTWAGELFF

v_gene: TRBV6-5
j_gene: TRBJ2-7
CDR3aa: CASSSGTGGPEQYF

v_gene: TRBV28
j_gene: TRBJ1-3
CDR3aa: CASSFPRQGAQGNTIYF

v_gene: TRBV20-1
j_gene: TRBJ1-2
CDR3aa: CRGGDYGYTF

v_gene: TRBV7-3
j_gene: TRBJ2-1
CDR3aa: CASSPTRDKDEQFF

v_gene: TRBV5-1
j_gene: TRBJ1-1
CDR3aa: CASSSGQPGITEAFF

v_gene: TRBV28
j_gene: TRBJ2-6
CDR3aa: CASTPSGANVLTF

v_gene: TRBV7-2
j_gene: TRBJ2-7
CDR3aa: CASSLRVSGGAYEQYF

v_gene: TRBV3-1/TRBV3-2
j_gene: TRBJ2-2
CDR3aa: CASSQDQLRSGTGELFF

v_gene: TRBV18
j_gene: TRBJ2-3
CDR3aa: CASSPTTGTQGTDTQYF

v_gene: TRBV7-8
j_gene: TRBJ1-1
CDR3aa: CASSLDADVNTEAFF

v_gene: TRBV3-1/TRBV3-2
j_gene: TRBJ1-3
CDR3aa: CASSQNQGAGNTIYF

v_gene: TRBV7-6
j_gene: TRBJ1-1
CDR3aa: CASSPRWTGGMYTEAFF

v_gene: TRBV12-3/TRBV12-4
j_gene: TRBJ1-1
CDR3aa: CASSGAGAGAFF

v_gene: TRBV12-3/TRBV12-4
j_gene: TRBJ1-3
CDR3aa: CASSSFSGNTIYF

v_gene: TRBV6-2/TRBV6-3
j_gene: TRBJ2-2
CDR3aa: CASSRQGTGELFF

v_gene: TRBV6-2/TRBV6-3
j_gene: TRBJ2-7
CDR3aa: CASSYDRGGLASWEQYF

v_gene: TRBV28
j_gene: TRBJ1-4
CDR3aa: CASGVVGGNEKLFF

v_gene: TRBV6-5
j_gene: TRBJ2-7
CDR3aa: CATRRLDSYEQYF

v_gene: TRBV2
j_gene: TRBJ1-5
CDR3aa: CASSEQGNSNQPQHF

v_gene: TRBV6-5
j_gene: TRBJ2-5
CDR3aa: CASSYSLGQETQYF